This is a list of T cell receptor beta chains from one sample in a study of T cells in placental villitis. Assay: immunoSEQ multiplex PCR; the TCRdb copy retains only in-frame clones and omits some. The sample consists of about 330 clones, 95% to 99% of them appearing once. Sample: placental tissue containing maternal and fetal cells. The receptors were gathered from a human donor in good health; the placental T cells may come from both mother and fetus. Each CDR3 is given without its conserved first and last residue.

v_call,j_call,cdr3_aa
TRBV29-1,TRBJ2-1,SVQTSGRIYEQF
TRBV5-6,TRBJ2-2,ASSTWSGGELF